This TCR beta chain was obtained from a study of shared clonotypes between healthy human individuals. Study observations and caveats: All-four-donor shared clonotypes had higher generation probabilities than non-shared clonotypes did. Represented diversity (both genetic and exposure-history) was limited by the small number of donors.

V lost 7 bases, J lost 4 bases, and 19 bases lay in between. This CDR3 contains 15 residues. Germline V gene sequence: CDR1 MDHEN, CDR2 SYDVKM. Measured with immunoSEQ multiplex PCR; TCRdb has only the in-frame clones, and not every one. The sample records about 1.9 million clones, over 85% being singletons. Naive CD8 isolation took CD45RO-negative cells positively selected for CCR7 and excluded terminally differentiated effector memory CD45RA+ cells. Donors comprised only Caucasian adults living in Nashville, Tennessee. In regard to this clone: Antigen specificity is unknown.

This rearrangement joins TRBV28 to TRBJ1-2, with a tentative D call TRBD1 (6 bases). Sequencing was done on a sample of naive CD8+ T cells from PBMCs. The TCR originated in a man between 18 and 35 years old in good health. Some clones in this sample may be carry-over from other donors' samples. As DNA, the CDR3 is TGTGCCAGCATGAGGGGGTTTGGCCAGCTCTATGGCTACACCTTC. This gives the protein CASMRGFGQLYGYTF.